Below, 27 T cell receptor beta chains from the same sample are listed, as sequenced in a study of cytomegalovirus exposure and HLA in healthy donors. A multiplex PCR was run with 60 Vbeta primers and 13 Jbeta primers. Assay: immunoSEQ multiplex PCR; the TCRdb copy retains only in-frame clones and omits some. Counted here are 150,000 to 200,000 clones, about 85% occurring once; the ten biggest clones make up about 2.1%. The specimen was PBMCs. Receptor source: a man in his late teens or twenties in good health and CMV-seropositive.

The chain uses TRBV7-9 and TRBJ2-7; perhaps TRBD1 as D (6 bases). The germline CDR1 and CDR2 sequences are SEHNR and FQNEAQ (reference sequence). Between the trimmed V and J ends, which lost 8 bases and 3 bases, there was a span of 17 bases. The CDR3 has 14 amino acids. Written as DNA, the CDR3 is TGTGCCAGCGTCGAAGGGGGATCAAACTACGAGCAGTACTTC. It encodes CASVEGGSNYEQYF.

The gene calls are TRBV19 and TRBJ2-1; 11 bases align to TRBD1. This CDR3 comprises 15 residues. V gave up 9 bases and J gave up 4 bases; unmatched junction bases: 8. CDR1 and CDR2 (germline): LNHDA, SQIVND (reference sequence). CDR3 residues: CASLDRDRGYNEQFF. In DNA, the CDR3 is TGTGCCAGCCTCGATCGGGACAGGGGGTACAATGAGCAGTTCTTC.

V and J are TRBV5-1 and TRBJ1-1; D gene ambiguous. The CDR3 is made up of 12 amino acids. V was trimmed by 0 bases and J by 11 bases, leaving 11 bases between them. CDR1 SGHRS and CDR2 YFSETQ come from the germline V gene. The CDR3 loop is CASSLGFGEAFF. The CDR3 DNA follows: TGCGCCAGCAGCTTGGGGTTCGGGGAGGCTTTCTTT.

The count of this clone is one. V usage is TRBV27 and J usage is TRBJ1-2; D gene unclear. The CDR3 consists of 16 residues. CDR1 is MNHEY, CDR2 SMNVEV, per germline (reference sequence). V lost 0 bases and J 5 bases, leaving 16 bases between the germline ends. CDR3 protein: CASSLSKQVSLYGYTF. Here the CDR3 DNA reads TGTGCCAGCAGTTTATCGAAACAAGTCTCCTTGTATGGCTACACCTTC.

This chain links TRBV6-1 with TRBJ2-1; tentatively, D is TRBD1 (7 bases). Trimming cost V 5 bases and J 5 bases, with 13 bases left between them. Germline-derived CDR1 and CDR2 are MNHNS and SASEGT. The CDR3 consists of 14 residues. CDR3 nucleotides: TGTGCCAGCAGTACAGGGGAGGCCCACAATGAGCAGTTCTTC. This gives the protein CASSTGEAHNEQFF.

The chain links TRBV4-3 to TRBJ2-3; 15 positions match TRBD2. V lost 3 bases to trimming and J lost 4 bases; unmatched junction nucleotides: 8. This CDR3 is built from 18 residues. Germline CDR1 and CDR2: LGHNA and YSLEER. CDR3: CASSHGPGLAGGSDTQYF. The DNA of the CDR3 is TGCGCCAGCAGCCACGGTCCCGGACTAGCGGGGGGGTCAGATACGCAGTATTTT.

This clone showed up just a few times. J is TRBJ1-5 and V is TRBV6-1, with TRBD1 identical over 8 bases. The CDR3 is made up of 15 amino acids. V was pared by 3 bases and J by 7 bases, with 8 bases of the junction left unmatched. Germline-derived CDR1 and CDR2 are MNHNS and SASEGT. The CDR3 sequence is CASSDMGQERQPQHF. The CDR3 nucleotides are TGTGCCAGCAGTGACATGGGACAGGAGCGCCAGCCCCAGCATTTT.

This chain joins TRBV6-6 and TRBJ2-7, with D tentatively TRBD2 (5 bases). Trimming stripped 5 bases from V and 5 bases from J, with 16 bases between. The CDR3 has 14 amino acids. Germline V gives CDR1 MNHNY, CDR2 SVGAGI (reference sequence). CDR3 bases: TGTGCCAGCAGTCCGGGGTTTGCCTCGGACGAGCAGTACTTC. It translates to CASSPGFASDEQYF.

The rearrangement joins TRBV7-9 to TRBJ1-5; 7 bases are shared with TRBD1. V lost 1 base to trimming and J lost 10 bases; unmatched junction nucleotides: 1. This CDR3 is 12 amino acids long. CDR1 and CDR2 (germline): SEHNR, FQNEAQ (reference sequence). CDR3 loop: CASSLDRGPQHF. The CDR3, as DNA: TGTGCCAGCAGCTTAGACAGGGGTCCCCAGCATTTT.

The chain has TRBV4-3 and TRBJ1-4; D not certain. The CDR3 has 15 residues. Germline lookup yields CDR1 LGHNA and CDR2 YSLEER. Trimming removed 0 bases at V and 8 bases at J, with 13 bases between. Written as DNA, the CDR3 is TGCGCCAGCAGCCAAGATAGCGTAGGAGGAGAAAAACTGTTTTTT. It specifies CASSQDSVGGEKLFF.

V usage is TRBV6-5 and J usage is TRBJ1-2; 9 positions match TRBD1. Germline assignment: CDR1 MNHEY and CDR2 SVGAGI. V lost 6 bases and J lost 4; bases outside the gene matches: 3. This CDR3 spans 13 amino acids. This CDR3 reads CASRQGASYGYTF. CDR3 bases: TGTGCCAGCAGACAGGGGGCCAGCTATGGCTACACCTTC.

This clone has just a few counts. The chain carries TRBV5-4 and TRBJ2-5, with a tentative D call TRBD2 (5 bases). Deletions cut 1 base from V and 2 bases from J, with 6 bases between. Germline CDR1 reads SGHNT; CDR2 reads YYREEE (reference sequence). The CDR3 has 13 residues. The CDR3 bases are TGTGCCAGCAGCTTGAGACTACAAGAGACCCAGTACTTC. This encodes CASSLRLQETQYF.

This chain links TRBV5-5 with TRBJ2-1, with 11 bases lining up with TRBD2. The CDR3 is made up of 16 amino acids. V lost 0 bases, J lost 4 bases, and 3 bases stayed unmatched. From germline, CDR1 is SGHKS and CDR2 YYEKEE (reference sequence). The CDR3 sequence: CASSLELAGAYNEQFF. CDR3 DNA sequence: TGTGCCAGCAGCTTGGAACTAGCGGGGGCATACAATGAGCAGTTCTTC.

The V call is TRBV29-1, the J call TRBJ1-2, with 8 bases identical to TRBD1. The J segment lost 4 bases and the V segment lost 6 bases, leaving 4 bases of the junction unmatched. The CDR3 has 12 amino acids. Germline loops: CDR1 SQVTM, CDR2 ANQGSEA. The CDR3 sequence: CSVDRGVYGYTF. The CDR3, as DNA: TGCAGCGTAGACAGGGGCGTCTATGGCTACACCTTC.

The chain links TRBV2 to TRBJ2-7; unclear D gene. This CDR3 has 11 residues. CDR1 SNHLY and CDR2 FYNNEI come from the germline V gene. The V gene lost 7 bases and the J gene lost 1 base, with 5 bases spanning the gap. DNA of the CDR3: TGTGCCAGCACGGGTTCCTACGAGCAGTACTTC. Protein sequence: CASTGSYEQYF.

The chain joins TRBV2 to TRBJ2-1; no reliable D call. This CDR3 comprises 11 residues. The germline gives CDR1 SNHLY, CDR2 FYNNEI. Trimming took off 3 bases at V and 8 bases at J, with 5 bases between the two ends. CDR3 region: CASSESYEQFF. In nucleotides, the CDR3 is TGTGCCAGCAGTGAGTCCTATGAGCAGTTCTTC.

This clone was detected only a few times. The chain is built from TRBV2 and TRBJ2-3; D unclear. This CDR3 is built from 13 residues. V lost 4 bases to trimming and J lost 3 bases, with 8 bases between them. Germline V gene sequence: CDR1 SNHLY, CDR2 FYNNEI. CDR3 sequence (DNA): TGTGCCAGCAGTGGTCTGACTACAGATACGCAGTATTTT. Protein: CASSGLTTDTQYF.

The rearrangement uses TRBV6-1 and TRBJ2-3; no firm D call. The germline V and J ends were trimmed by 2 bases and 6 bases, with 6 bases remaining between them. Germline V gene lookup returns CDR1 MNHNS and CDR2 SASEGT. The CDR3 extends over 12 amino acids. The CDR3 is CASSEPADTQYF. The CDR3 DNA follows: TGTGCCAGCAGTGAACCAGCGGATACGCAGTATTTT.

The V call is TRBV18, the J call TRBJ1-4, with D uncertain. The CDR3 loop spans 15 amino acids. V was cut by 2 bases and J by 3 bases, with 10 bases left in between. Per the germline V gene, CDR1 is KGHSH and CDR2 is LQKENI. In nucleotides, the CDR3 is TGTGCCAGCTCACCAGAGCGACGGCCTAATGAAAAACTGTTTTTT. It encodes CASSPERRPNEKLFF.

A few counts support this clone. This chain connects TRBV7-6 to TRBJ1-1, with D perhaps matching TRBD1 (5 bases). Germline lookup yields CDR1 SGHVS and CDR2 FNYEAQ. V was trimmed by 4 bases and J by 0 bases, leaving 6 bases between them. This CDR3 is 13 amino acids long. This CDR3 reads CASSWGLNTEAFF. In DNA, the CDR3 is TGTGCCAGCAGCTGGGGCCTGAACACTGAAGCTTTCTTT.

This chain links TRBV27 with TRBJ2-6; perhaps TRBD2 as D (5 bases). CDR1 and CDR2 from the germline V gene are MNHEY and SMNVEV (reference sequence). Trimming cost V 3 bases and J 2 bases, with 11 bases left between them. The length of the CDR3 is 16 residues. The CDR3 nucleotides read TGTGCCAGCAGTTTTGAGGGAAGAACTGGGGCCAACGTCCTGACTTTC. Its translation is CASSFEGRTGANVLTF.

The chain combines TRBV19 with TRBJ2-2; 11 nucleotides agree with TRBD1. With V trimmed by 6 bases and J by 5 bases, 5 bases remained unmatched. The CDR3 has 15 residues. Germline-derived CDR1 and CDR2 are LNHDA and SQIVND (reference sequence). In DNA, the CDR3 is TGTGCCAGTAGCGGACAGGGGGCAGTTACCGGGGAGCTGTTTTTT. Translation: CASSGQGAVTGELFF.

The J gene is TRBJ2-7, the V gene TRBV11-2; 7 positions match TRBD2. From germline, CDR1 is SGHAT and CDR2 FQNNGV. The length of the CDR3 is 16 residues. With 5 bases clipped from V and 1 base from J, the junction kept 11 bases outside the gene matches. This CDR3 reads CASSPQRGPGSYEQYF. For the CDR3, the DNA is TGTGCCAGCAGCCCGCAGCGGGGACCTGGATCCTACGAGCAGTACTTC.

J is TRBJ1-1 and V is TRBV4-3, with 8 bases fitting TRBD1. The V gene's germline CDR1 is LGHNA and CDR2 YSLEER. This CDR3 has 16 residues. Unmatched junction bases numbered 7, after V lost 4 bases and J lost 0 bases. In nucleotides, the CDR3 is TGCGCCAGCAGCCCCGGGACAGGCTTTATGAACACTGAAGCTTTCTTT. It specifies CASSPGTGFMNTEAFF.

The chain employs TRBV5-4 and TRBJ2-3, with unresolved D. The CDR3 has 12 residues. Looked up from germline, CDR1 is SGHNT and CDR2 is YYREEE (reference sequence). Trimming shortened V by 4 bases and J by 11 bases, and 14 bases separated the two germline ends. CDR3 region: CASSPPTDGQYF. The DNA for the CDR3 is TGTGCCAGCAGCCCTCCCACAGATGGGCAGTATTTT.

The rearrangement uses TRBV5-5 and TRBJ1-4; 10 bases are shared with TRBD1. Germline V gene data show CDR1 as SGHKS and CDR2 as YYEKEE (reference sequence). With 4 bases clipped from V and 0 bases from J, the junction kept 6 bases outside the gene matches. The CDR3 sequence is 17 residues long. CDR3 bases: TGTGCCAGCAGCGCCGACAGGGGGCTCGCAACTAATGAAAAACTGTTTTTT. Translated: CASSADRGLATNEKLFF. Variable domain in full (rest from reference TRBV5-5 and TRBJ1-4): DAGVTQSPTHLIKTRGQQVTLRCSPISGHKSVSWYQQVLGQGPQFIFQYYEKEERGRGNFPDRFSARQFPNYSSELNVNALLLGDSALYLCASSADRGLATNEKLFFGSGTQLSVL.

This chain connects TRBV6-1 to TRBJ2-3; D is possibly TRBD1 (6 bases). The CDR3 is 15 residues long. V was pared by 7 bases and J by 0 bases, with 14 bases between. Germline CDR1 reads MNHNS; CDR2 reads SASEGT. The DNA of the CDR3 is TGTGCCAGCAAAGAACAGGGAACTAGCACAGATACGCAGTATTTT. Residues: CASKEQGTSTDTQYF.